Listed below are T cell receptor beta chains from one sample, sequenced in a study of blood T cell repertoires in COVID-19. Only in-frame clones appear in the TCRdb table, and some are missing; sequencing was by immunoSEQ multiplex PCR. The sample lists around 100,000 clones, 80% to 85% occurring once. The sample was peripheral blood. The receptor source for this set is a woman in her 70s with acute or convalescent COVID-19. The conserved cysteine and the conserved F or W are not part of the CDR3 here.

cdr3_aa j_call v_call
ASSIWASGTGVGQPQH TRBJ1-5 TRBV19
ASSILGYGYT TRBJ1-2 TRBV19
ASSIPGFRGAEAF TRBJ1-1 TRBV19
ASSNQGYEQY TRBJ2-7 TRBV6-1
SASDSDYEQY TRBJ2-7 TRBV20-1
ASSLSGAGELF TRBJ2-2 TRBV12-3/TRBV12-4
ASSSGTNYGYT TRBJ1-2 TRBV7-8
AWSPGGGREQY TRBJ2-7 TRBV30
ATSRDLEGSQY TRBJ2-5 TRBV15
ASSIGTPGTGLQPQH TRBJ1-5 TRBV19
ASSPTGGRVYEQY TRBJ2-7 TRBV7-9
ASSTQGTGGETQY TRBJ2-5 TRBV19
ASTSTRGRGDTQY TRBJ2-3 TRBV5-4
ASSWAGIANYGYT TRBJ1-2 TRBV7-9
ALKAAVGEQY TRBJ2-7 TRBV28
ASRSGLLNTGELF TRBJ2-2 TRBV6-5